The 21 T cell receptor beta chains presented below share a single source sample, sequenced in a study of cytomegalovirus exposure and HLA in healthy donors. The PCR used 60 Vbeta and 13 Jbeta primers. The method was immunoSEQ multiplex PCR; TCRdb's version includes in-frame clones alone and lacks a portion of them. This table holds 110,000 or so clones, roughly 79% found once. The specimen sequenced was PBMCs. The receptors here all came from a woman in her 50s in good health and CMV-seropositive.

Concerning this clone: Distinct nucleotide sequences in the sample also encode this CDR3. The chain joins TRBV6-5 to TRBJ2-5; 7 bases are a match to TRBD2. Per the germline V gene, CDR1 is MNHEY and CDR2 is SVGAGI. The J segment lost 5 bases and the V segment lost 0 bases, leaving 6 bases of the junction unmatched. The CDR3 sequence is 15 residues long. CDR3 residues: CASSYSGGGVETQYF. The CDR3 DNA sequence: TGTGCCAGCAGTTACTCTGGGGGAGGGGTTGAGACCCAGTACTTC.

Here the CDR3 reads CASSSEQGTSYEQYF. The DNA for the CDR3 is TGTGCCAGCAGCAGCGAGCAGGGGACCTCCTACGAGCAGTACTTC. The chain uses TRBV7-2 and TRBJ2-7; TRBD1 might be the D (6 bases). The CDR3 extends over 15 amino acids. CDR1 is SGHTA and CDR2 is FQGNSA in the germline V gene. Trimming took off 5 bases at V and 0 bases at J, with 14 bases between the two ends.

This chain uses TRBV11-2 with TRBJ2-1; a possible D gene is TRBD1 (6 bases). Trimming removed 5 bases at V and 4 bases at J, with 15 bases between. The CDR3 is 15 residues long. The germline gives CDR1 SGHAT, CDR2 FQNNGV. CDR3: CASSQGWGPYNEQFF. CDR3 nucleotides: TGTGCCAGCAGCCAAGGGTGGGGGCCTTACAATGAGCAGTTCTTC.

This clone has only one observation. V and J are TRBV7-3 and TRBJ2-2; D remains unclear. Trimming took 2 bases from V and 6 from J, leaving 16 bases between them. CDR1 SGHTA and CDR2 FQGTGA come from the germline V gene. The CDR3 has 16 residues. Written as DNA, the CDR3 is TGTGCCAGCAGCTTAGTGGGTAGCCTTCGGTCCGGGGAGCTGTTTTTT. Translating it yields CASSLVGSLRSGELFF.

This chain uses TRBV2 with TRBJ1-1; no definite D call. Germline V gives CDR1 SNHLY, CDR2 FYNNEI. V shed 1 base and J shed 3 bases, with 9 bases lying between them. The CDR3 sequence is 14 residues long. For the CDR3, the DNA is TGTGCCAGCAGTGAAGAGATGCGGGACACTGAAGCTTTCTTT. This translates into CASSEEMRDTEAFF.

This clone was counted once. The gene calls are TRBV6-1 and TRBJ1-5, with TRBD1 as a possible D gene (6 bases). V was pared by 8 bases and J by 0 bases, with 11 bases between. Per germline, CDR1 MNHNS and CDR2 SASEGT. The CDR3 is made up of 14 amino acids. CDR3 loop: CASQGFYSNQPQHF. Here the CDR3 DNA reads TGTGCCAGCCAGGGGTTTTATAGCAATCAGCCCCAGCATTTT.

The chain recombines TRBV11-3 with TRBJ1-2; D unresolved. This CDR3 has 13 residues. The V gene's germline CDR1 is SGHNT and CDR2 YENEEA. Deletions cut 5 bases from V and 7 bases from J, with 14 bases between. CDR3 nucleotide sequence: TGTGCCAGCAGCCCCTTTCCCCTTTCTGGCTACACCTTC. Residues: CASSPFPLSGYTF.

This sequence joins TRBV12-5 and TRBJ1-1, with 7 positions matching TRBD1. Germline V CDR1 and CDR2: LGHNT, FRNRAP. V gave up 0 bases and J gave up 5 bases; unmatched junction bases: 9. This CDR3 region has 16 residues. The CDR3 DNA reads TGTGCTAGTGGTTTGGTCCAGGGTCAGGGGGGAACTGAAGCTTTCTTT. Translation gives CASGLVQGQGGTEAFF.

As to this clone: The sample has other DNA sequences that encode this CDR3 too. The CDR3: CASSIGLAGVYEQYF. In DNA form, the CDR3 reads TGTGCCAGTAGTATAGGACTAGCGGGAGTATACGAGCAGTACTTC. The V gene is TRBV19, the J gene TRBJ2-7; 12 nucleotides agree with TRBD2. The CDR3 loop spans 15 amino acids. Germline V gene lookup returns CDR1 LNHDA and CDR2 SQIVND (reference sequence). The J segment lost 4 bases and the V segment lost 1 base, leaving 2 bases of the junction unmatched.

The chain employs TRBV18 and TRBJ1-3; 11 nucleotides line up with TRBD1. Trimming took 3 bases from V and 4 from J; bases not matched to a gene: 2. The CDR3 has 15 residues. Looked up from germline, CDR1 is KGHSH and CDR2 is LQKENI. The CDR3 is CASSPDRGLGNTIYF. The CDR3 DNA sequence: TGTGCCAGCTCACCGGACAGGGGGCTAGGAAACACCATATATTTT.

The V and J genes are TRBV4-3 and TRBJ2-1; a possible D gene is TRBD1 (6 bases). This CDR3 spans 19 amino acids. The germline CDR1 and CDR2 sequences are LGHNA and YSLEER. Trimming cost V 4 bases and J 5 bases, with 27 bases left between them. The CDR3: CASSLNTGTKGPGHNEQFF. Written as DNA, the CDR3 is TGCGCCAGCAGCCTAAACACAGGGACCAAGGGACCAGGGCACAATGAGCAGTTCTTC.

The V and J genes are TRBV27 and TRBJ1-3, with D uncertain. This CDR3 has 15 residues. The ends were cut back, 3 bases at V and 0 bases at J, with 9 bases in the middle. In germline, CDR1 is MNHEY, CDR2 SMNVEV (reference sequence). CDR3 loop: CASSLAGPSGNTIYF. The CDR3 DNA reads TGTGCCAGCAGTTTGGCGGGCCCCTCTGGAAACACCATATATTTT.

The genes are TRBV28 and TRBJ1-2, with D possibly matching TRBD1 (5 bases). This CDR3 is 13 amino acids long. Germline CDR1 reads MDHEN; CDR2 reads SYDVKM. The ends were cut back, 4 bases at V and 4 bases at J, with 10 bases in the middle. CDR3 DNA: TGTGCCAGCAGTTCGGTCAGGGTCTATGGCTACACCTTC. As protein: CASSSVRVYGYTF.

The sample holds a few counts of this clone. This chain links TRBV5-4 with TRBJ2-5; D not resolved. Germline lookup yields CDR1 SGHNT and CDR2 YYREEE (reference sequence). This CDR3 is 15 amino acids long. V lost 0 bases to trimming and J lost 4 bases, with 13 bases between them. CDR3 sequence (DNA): TGTGCCAGCAGCTTGGGGGCTTTAGGTGGAGAGACCCAGTACTTC. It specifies CASSLGALGGETQYF.

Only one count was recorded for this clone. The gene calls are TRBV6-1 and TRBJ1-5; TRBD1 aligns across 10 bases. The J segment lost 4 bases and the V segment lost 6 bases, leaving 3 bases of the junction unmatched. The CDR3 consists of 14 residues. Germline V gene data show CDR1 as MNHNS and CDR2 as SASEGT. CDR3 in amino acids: CASRPGQGNQPQHF. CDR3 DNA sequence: TGTGCCAGCAGGCCGGGACAGGGGAATCAGCCCCAGCATTTT.

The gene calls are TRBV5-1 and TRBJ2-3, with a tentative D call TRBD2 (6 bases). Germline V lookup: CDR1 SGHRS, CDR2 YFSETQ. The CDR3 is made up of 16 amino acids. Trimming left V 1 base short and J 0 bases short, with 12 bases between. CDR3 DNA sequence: TGCGCCAGCAGCTTGCGGGCGGGGACTAGCACAGATACGCAGTATTTT. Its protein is CASSLRAGTSTDTQYF.

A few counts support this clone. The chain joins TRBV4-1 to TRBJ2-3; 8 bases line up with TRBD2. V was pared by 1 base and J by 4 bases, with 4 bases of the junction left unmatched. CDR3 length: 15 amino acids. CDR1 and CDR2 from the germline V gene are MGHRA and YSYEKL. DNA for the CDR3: TGCGCCAGCAGCCAAGCGGGGGGGCCTTCAGATACGCAGTATTTT. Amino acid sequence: CASSQAGGPSDTQYF.

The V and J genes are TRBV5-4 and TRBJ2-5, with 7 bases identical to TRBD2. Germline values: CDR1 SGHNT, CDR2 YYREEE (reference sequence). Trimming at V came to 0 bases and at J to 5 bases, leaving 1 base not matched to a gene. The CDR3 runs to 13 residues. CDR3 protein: CASSLGGGETQYF. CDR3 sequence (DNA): TGTGCCAGCAGCTTGGGCGGGGGTGAGACCCAGTACTTC.

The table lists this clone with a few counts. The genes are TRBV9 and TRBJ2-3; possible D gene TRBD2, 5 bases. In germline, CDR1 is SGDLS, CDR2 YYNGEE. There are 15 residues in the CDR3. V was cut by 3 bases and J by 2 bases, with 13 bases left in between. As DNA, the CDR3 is TGTGCCAGCAGCGGCCTTAACGGGGTCACAGATACGCAGTATTTT. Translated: CASSGLNGVTDTQYF.

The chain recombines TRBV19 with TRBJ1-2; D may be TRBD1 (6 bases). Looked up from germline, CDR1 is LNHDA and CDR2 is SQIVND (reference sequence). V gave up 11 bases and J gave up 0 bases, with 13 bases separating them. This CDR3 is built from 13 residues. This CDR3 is CASARGANYGYTF. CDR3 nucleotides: TGTGCCTCAGCCAGGGGAGCTAACTATGGCTACACCTTC.

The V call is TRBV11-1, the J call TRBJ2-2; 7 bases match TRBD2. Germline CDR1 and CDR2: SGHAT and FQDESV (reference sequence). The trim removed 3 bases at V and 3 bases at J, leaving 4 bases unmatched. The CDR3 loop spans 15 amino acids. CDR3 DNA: TGTGCCAGCAGCTTGGGGACTACCTACACCGGGGAGCTGTTTTTT. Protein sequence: CASSLGTTYTGELFF.